Each of the 28 T cell receptor beta chains below was sequenced from the same sample in a study of cytomegalovirus exposure and HLA in healthy donors. PCR amplification relied on 60 Vbeta primers (plus 13 Jbeta primers). Using immunoSEQ multiplex PCR, the repertoire was profiled, and TCRdb retains in-frame clones only, with some absent. The sample consists of under 200,000 clones, 75% of them appearing once. Specimen: PBMCs. These receptors all stem from a woman aged 40 to 50 in good health and CMV-seropositive.

The chain employs TRBV4-1 and TRBJ2-1; 11 nucleotides align to TRBD2. This CDR3 has 18 amino acids. The V gene end was trimmed by 2 bases and the J gene end by 7 bases; junction bases not matched to a gene: 13. Germline-derived CDR1 and CDR2 are MGHRA and YSYEKL. CDR3 DNA sequence: TGCGCCAGCAGCCAAAAACCTCCGGGACTAGCGGAATCTAATGAGCAGTTCTTC. Translating it yields CASSQKPPGLAESNEQFF.

This chain links TRBV7-9 with TRBJ1-2; D is unclear. The CDR3 has 12 amino acids. Trimming pared 4 bases from V and 8 bases from J, leaving 11 bases between. The V gene's germline CDR1 is SEHNR and CDR2 FQNEAQ (reference sequence). CDR3 in amino acids: CASSSQLAGYTF. CDR3 DNA: TGTGCCAGCAGCTCCCAGTTGGCCGGCTACACCTTC.

The chain combines TRBV7-9 with TRBJ2-3; no firm D call. In germline, CDR1 is SEHNR, CDR2 FQNEAQ (reference sequence). This CDR3 region has 13 residues. Trimming took 1 base from V and 3 from J, leaving 5 bases between them. The DNA of the CDR3 is TGTGCCAGCAGCTTAGTCGTAACAGATACGCAGTATTTT. Translation gives CASSLVVTDTQYF.

This clone was seen a handful of times. The chain carries TRBV11-2 and TRBJ1-5; possibly TRBD1 for D (5 bases). V was clipped by 4 bases and J by 7 bases, with 17 bases between them. This CDR3 has 15 amino acids. From germline, CDR1 is SGHAT and CDR2 FQNNGV. CDR3 protein: CASSSGHGAGQPQHF. DNA for the CDR3: TGTGCCAGCAGCTCTGGCCATGGGGCAGGCCAGCCCCAGCATTTT.

This chain links TRBV4-1 with TRBJ2-7; weak D call: TRBD1 (6 bases). The CDR3 sequence is 16 residues long. Trimming took 0 bases from V and 2 from J, leaving 14 bases between them. In germline, CDR1 is MGHRA, CDR2 YSYEKL. CDR3 region: CASSQDATRGAYEQYF. DNA for the CDR3: TGCGCCAGCAGCCAAGATGCCACCAGGGGAGCCTACGAGCAGTACTTC.

The sample holds a few counts of this clone. This chain joins TRBV27 and TRBJ2-5, with D possibly TRBD1 on 6 matching bases. The CDR3 has 14 residues. Germline loops: CDR1 MNHEY, CDR2 SMNVEV (reference sequence). Deletions cut 5 bases from V and 5 bases from J, with 15 bases between. CDR3 nucleotide sequence: TGTGCCAGCAGTCTACAGGGAAAGCAGGAGACCCAGTACTTC. Protein: CASSLQGKQETQYF.

This sequence joins TRBV28 and TRBJ1-1, with 7 bases matching TRBD1. The trim removed 8 bases at V and 4 bases at J, leaving 13 bases unmatched. The CDR3 runs to 15 residues. The V gene's germline CDR1 is MDHEN and CDR2 SYDVKM. The CDR3 spells CASHLGGPRVTEAFF. For the CDR3, the DNA is TGTGCCAGCCATTTAGGGGGCCCGAGGGTCACTGAAGCTTTCTTT.

J is TRBJ2-7 and V is TRBV7-9, with no clear D. Germline V CDR1 and CDR2: SEHNR, FQNEAQ (reference sequence). The V gene lost 4 bases and the J gene lost 4 bases, with 11 bases spanning the gap. CDR3 length equals 13 residues. This CDR3 is CASSSTQYYEQYF. As DNA, the CDR3 is TGTGCCAGCAGCTCTACTCAATATTACGAGCAGTACTTC.

V and J are TRBV14 and TRBJ2-5; TRBD2 matches 16 bases. The V and J ends lost 4 bases and 5 bases, in that order; junction bases with no gene match: 7. CDR1 is SGHDN and CDR2 is FVKESK in the germline V gene. The CDR3 length is 17 residues. The CDR3 loop is CASSPGLAGGPRETQYF. For the CDR3, the DNA is TGTGCCAGCAGCCCGGGACTAGCGGGAGGGCCCCGGGAGACCCAGTACTTC.

A few counts support this clone. CDR3 nucleotides: TGTGCCAGCAGTTTAAGTAGGGGATGGGTCCAGTACTTC. Translated: CASSLSRGWVQYF. The V and J genes are TRBV27 and TRBJ2-5; D perhaps matches TRBD1 (5 bases). The length of the CDR3 is 13 residues. Trimming cost V 2 bases and J 10 bases, with 14 bases left between them. Germline V gene data show CDR1 as MNHEY and CDR2 as SMNVEV (reference sequence).

This chain uses TRBV5-1 with TRBJ2-1, with D possibly being TRBD2 (6 bases). The CDR3 contains 15 residues. V lost 0 bases and J lost 0, with 7 bases in between. Germline CDR1 reads SGHRS; CDR2 reads YFSETQ. The CDR3 DNA reads as TGCGCCAGCAGCTTGGGCGGGGCCTCCTACAATGAGCAGTTCTTC. This encodes CASSLGGASYNEQFF. Drawing the rest from reference TRBV5-1 and TRBJ2-1, the complete variable domain is KAGVTQTPRYLIKTRGQQVTLSCSPISGHRSVSWYQQTPGQGLQFLFEYFSETQRNKGNFPGRFSGRQFSNSRSEMNVSTLELGDSALYLCASSLGGASYNEQFFGPGTRLTVL.

CDR3 in amino acids: CASSLVVAEAYNEQFF. CDR3 nucleotide sequence: TGTGCCAGCAGCTTAGTTGTAGCGGAAGCCTACAATGAGCAGTTCTTC. V gene TRBV7-8 combines with J gene TRBJ2-1; D is possibly TRBD2 (6 bases). V lost 1 base, J lost 2 bases, and 12 bases lay in between. This CDR3 has 16 residues. Germline V gene data show CDR1 as SGHVS and CDR2 as FQNEAQ.

This clone has just a few counts. The chain couples TRBV19 to TRBJ2-5; TRBD2 agrees at 7 bases. Germline CDR1 reads LNHDA; CDR2 reads SQIVND (reference sequence). The ends lost 2 bases at V and 9 bases at J; junction bases unmatched: 6. This CDR3 is 13 amino acids long. Written as DNA, the CDR3 is TGTGCCAGTAGTATAAGACCACGGGGGGCCCAGTACTTC. Residues: CASSIRPRGAQYF.

The chain links TRBV30 to TRBJ1-3; perhaps TRBD1 as D (5 bases). CDR3 length equals 16 residues. Germline values: CDR1 GTSNPN, CDR2 SVGIG (reference sequence). V was clipped by 5 bases and J by 4 bases, with 21 bases between them. The CDR3 region has the DNA TGTGCCTGGCTCGATAAAGGGGTGAGGATCGGAAACACCATATATTTT. It specifies CAWLDKGVRIGNTIYF.

The chain carries TRBV5-1 and TRBJ1-1, with 7 bases aligning to TRBD1. Losses at the gene ends were 0 bases for V and 6 bases for J; bases not matched to a gene: 8. This CDR3 is built from 15 residues. Germline CDR1 and CDR2: SGHRS and YFSETQ. The CDR3 loop reads CASSLGQGEMAEAFF. The CDR3, as DNA: TGCGCCAGCAGCTTGGGACAGGGCGAGATGGCTGAAGCTTTCTTT.

This clone was found once. The chain links TRBV11-2 to TRBJ2-1, with 13 bases lining up with TRBD2. There are 15 residues in the CDR3. CDR1 and CDR2 (germline): SGHAT, FQNNGV. The V segment lost 4 bases and the J segment 9 bases; nucleotides outside the gene matches: 6. In DNA form, the CDR3 reads TGTGCCAGCAGCTCACTAGCGGGAGGGGAAGGTGAGCAGTTCTTC. It encodes CASSSLAGGEGEQFF.

The chain recombines TRBV19 with TRBJ2-5; 7 nucleotides line up with TRBD2. This CDR3 has 15 amino acids. Trimming removed 2 bases from V and 5 bases from J; junction bases left unmatched: 8. Germline CDR1 reads LNHDA; CDR2 reads SQIVND (reference sequence). CDR3 coding DNA: TGTGCCAGTAGTATACCGGGACTAAGAGGGGAGACCCAGTACTTC. Protein sequence: CASSIPGLRGETQYF.

The gene calls are TRBV28 and TRBJ1-4, with D tentatively TRBD1 (5 bases). V lost 3 bases to trimming and J lost 0 bases, with 8 bases between them. CDR1 and CDR2 from the germline V gene are MDHEN and SYDVKM. This CDR3 contains 15 residues. CDR3 loop: CASSFGHSTNEKLFF. The CDR3 bases are TGTGCCAGCAGTTTCGGACACTCAACTAATGAAAAACTGTTTTTT.

V gene TRBV5-6 combines with J gene TRBJ2-2, with unresolved D. From germline, CDR1 is SGHDT and CDR2 YYEEEE. This CDR3 is built from 14 residues. V dropped 1 base and J dropped 1 base, with 5 bases sitting between them. The CDR3 spells CASSLLENTGELFF. The DNA of the CDR3 is TGTGCCAGCAGCTTGCTAGAGAACACCGGGGAGCTGTTTTTT.

The rearrangement links TRBV5-1 to TRBJ2-1, with 7 bases matching TRBD1. The CDR3 totals 13 residues. V trimming: 2 bases; J trimming: 9 bases; junction bases outside the gene matches: 5. From germline, CDR1 is SGHRS and CDR2 YFSETQ. The CDR3 nucleotides read TGCGCCAGCAGCTTCGGGACAGAGGGTGAGCAGTTCTTC. Translation gives CASSFGTEGEQFF.

The chain couples TRBV6-6 to TRBJ2-7; TRBD1 agrees at 8 bases. CDR3 length: 14 amino acids. CDR1 is MNHNY and CDR2 is SVGAGI in the germline V gene (reference sequence). V lost 6 bases, J lost 4 bases, and 8 bases stayed unmatched. In DNA, the CDR3 is TGTGCCAGCAGATTGCGGACAGGGAGTTACGAGCAGTACTTC. It is translated as CASRLRTGSYEQYF.

The rearrangement links TRBV6-1 to TRBJ2-2; TRBD2 aligns across 7 bases. Germline-derived CDR1 and CDR2 are MNHNS and SASEGT. Trimming took 4 bases from V and 4 from J; bases not matched to a gene: 9. The CDR3 contains 16 residues. In DNA, the CDR3 is TGTGCCAGCAGTGCCGCAGGCGGGAGTGTCACCGGGGAGCTGTTTTTT. Protein product: CASSAAGGSVTGELFF.

The sample holds one count of this clone. The rearrangement joins TRBV7-6 to TRBJ2-2; TRBD2 agrees at 9 bases. Trimming removed 1 base from V and 9 bases from J; junction bases left unmatched: 6. The CDR3 has 15 residues. Germline V lookup: CDR1 SGHVS, CDR2 FNYEAQ. The CDR3 spells CASSLGLAEGWELFF. The CDR3 nucleotides read TGTGCCAGCAGCTTAGGACTAGCGGAGGGGTGGGAGCTGTTTTTT.

This clone was seen more than once but under ten times. The rearrangement links TRBV28 to TRBJ1-2; TRBD1 might be the D (5 bases). V shed 4 bases and J shed 8 bases, with 8 bases lying between them. This CDR3 spans 11 amino acids. Germline loops: CDR1 MDHEN, CDR2 SYDVKM. The CDR3 region has the DNA TGTGCCAGCAGTTCAGGGTCAGGCTACACCTTC. This sequence encodes CASSSGSGYTF.

The chain carries TRBV6-1 and TRBJ2-5, with 7 bases lining up with TRBD1. The J call may be mistaken, given a closer DNA end match to TRBJ2-7. CDR1 is MNHNS and CDR2 is SASEGT in the germline V gene. The CDR3 has 15 residues. CDR3 nucleotide sequence: TGTGCCAGCAGTGAAAGAGGTCAGGGGGCCTACGAGCAGTACTTC. Translated, it gives CASSERGQGAYEQYF.

The chain carries TRBV5-1 and TRBJ2-7; TRBD2 is a possible D gene (6 bases). Germline V gene data show CDR1 as SGHRS and CDR2 as YFSETQ. V lost 0 bases and J lost 2, with 12 bases in between. The CDR3 spans 15 residues. CDR3 nucleotide sequence: TGCGCCAGCAGCTTGGCTAGCGTAGAAGCCTACGAGCAGTACTTC. Translating it yields CASSLASVEAYEQYF.

This chain connects TRBV12-5 to TRBJ2-2; 10 bases line up with TRBD2. The trim removed 0 bases at V and 5 bases at J, leaving 3 bases unmatched. CDR1 is LGHNT, CDR2 FRNRAP, per germline. This CDR3 contains 16 residues. The CDR3 spells CASGLVEREGTGELFF. CDR3 DNA sequence: TGTGCTAGTGGTTTGGTCGAGCGGGAGGGGACCGGGGAGCTGTTTTTT.

The rearrangement links TRBV19 to TRBJ1-1; TRBD1 might be the D (5 bases). Trimming left V 5 bases short and J 8 bases short, with 12 bases between. CDR1 LNHDA and CDR2 SQIVND come from the germline V gene (reference sequence). This CDR3 comprises 12 residues. DNA for the CDR3: TGTGCCAGTAGTGTTAGAGACAGAGAAGCTTTCTTT. Translation gives CASSVRDREAFF.